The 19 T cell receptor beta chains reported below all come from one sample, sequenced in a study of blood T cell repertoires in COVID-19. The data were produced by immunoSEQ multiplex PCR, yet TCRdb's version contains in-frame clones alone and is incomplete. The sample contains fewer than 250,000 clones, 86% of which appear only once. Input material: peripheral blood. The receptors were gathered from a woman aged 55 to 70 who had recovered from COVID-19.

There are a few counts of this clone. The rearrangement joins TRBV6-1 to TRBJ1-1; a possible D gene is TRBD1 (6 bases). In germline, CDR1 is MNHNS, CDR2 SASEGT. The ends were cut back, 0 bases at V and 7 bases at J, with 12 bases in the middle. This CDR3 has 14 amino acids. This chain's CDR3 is CASSEALTGYEAFF. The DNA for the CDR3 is TGTGCCAGCAGTGAAGCGCTCACAGGGTATGAAGCTTTCTTT.

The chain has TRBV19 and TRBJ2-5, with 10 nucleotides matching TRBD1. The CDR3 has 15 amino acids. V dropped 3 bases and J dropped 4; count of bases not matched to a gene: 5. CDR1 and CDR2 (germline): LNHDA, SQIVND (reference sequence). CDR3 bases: TGTGCCAGTAGTATGGGACAGGGGTTGGGAGAGACCCAGTACTTC. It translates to CASSMGQGLGETQYF. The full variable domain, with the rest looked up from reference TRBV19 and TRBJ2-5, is DGGITQSPKYLFRKEGQNVTLSCEQNLNHDAMYWYRQDPGQGLRLIYYSQIVNDFQKGDIAEGYSVSREKKESFPLTVTSAQKNPTAFYLCASSMGQGLGETQYFGPGTRLLVL.

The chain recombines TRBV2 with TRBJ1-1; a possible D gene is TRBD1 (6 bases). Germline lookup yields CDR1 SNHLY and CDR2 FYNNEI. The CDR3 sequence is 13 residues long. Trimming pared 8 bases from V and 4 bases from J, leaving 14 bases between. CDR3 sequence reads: CASSRGGSTEAFF. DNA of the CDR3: TGTGCCAGCTCGAGGGGGGGAAGCACTGAAGCTTTCTTT.

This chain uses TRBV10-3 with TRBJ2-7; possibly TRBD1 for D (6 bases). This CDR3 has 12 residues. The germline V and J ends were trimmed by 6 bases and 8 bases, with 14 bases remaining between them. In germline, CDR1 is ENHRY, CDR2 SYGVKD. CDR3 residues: CAISRNRDQQYF. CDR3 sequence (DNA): TGTGCCATCAGCCGTAACAGGGATCAGCAGTACTTC.

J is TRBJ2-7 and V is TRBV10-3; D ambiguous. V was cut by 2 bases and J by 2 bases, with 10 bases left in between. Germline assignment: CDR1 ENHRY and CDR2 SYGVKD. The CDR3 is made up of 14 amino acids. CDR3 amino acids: CAISEGQLAYEQYF. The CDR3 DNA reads TGTGCCATCAGTGAGGGGCAGCTTGCCTACGAGCAGTACTTC.

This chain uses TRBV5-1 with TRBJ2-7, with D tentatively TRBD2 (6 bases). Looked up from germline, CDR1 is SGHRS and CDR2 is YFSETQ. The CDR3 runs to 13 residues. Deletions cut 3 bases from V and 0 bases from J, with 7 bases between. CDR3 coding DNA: TGCGCCAGCAGCTGGGGGGTCTCCTACGAGCAGTACTTC. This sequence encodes CASSWGVSYEQYF.

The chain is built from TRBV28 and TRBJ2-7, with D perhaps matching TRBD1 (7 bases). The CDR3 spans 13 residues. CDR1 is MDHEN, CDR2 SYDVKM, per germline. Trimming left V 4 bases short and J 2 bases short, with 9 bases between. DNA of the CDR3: TGTGCCAGCAGTTCAGGGGGGACCTACGAGCAGTACTTC. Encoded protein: CASSSGGTYEQYF.

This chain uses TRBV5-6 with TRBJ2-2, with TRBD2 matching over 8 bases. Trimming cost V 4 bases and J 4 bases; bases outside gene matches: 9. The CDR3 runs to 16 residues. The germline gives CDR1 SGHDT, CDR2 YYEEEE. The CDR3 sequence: CASSVKRGRFTGELFF. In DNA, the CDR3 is TGTGCCAGCAGCGTAAAGCGGGGGAGATTCACCGGGGAGCTGTTTTTT.

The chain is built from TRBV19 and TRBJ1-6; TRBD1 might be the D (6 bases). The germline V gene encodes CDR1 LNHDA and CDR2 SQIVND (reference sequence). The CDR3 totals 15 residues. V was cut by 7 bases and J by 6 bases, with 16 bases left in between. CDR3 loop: CASTPPQGGNSPLHF. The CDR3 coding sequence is TGTGCCAGTACCCCACCACAGGGTGGTAATTCACCCCTCCACTTT.

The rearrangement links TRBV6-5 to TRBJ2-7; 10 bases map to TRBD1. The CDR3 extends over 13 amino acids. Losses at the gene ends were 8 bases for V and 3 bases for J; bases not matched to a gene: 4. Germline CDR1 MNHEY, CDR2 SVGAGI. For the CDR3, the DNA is TGTGCCAGCGACCGGGACAGGGGCTACGAGCAGTACTTC. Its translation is CASDRDRGYEQYF.

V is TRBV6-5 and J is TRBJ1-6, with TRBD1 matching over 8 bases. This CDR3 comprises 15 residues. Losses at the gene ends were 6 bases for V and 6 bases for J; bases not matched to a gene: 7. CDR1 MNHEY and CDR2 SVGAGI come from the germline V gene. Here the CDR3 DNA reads TGTGCCAGCAGCCGCGTGACAGGGGCTAATTCACCCCTCCACTTT. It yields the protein CASSRVTGANSPLHF.

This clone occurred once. Here the CDR3 DNA reads TGTGCCAGCAGCTTAGCCAGGGGCCAAAACATTCAGTACTTC. The encoded protein is CASSLARGQNIQYF. The rearrangement joins TRBV7-2 to TRBJ2-4; a weak D match, TRBD1 (6 bases). With 0 bases removed from V and 5 bases from J, the gap between germline ends came to 8 bases. CDR1 is SGHTA and CDR2 is FQGNSA in the germline V gene. This CDR3 is built from 14 residues. Full variable domain (missing parts from reference TRBV7-2 and TRBJ2-4): GAGVSQSPSNKVTEKGKDVELRCDPISGHTALYWYRQSLGQGLEFLIYFQGNSAPDKSGLPSDRFSAERTGGSVSTLTIQRTQQEDSAVYLCASSLARGQNIQYFGAGTRLSVL.

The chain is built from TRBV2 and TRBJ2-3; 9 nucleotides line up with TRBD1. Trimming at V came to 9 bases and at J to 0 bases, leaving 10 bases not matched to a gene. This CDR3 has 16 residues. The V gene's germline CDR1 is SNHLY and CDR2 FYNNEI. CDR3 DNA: TGTGCCAGTACCCGGGACAGGGCTTGGAGCACAGATACGCAGTATTTT. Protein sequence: CASTRDRAWSTDTQYF.

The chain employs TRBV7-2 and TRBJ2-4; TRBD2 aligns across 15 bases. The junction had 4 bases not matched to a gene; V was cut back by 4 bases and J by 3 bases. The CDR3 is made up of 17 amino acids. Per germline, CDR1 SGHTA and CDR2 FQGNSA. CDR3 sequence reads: CASSWTSGGAVKNIQYF. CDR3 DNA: TGTGCCAGCAGCTGGACTAGCGGGGGGGCGGTCAAAAACATTCAGTACTTC.

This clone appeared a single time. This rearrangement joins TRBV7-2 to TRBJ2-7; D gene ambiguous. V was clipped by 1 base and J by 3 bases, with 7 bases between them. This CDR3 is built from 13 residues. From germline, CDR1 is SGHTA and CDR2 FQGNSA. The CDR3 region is CASSLVVNYEQYF. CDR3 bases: TGTGCCAGCAGCTTAGTCGTAAACTACGAGCAGTACTTC.

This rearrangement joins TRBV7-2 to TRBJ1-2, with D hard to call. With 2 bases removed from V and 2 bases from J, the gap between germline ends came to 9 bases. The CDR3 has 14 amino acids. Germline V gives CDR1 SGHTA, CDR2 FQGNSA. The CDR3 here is CASSLSEANYGYTF. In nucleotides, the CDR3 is TGTGCCAGCAGCTTAAGTGAGGCCAACTATGGCTACACCTTC. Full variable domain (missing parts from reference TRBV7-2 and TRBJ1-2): GAGVSQSPSNKVTEKGKDVELRCDPISGHTALYWYRQSLGQGLEFLIYFQGNSAPDKSGLPSDRFSAERTGGSVSTLTIQRTQQEDSAVYLCASSLSEANYGYTFGSGTRLTVV.

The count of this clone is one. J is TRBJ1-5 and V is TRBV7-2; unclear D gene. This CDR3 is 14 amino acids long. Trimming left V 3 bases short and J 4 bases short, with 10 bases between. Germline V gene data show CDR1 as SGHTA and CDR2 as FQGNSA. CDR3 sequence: CASSFVGVNQPQHF. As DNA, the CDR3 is TGTGCCAGCAGCTTTGTCGGGGTAAATCAGCCCCAGCATTTT.

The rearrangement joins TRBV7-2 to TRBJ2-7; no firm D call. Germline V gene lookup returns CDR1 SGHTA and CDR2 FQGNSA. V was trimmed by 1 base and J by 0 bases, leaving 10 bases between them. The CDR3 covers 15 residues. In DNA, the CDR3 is TGTGCCAGCAGCTTAGGACCAGGTAGCTCCTACGAGCAGTACTTC. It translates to CASSLGPGSSYEQYF. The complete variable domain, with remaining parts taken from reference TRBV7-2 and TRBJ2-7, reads GAGVSQSPSNKVTEKGKDVELRCDPISGHTALYWYRQSLGQGLEFLIYFQGNSAPDKSGLPSDRFSAERTGGSVSTLTIQRTQQEDSAVYLCASSLGPGSSYEQYFGPGTRLTVT.

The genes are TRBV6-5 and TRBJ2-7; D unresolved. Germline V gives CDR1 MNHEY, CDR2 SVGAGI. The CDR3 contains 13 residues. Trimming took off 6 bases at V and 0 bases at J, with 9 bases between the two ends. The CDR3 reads CASRLLLSYEQYF. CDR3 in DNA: TGTGCCAGCAGACTATTGCTCTCCTACGAGCAGTACTTC.